Below, 10 T cell receptor beta chains from the same sample are listed, as sequenced in a study of shared clonotypes between healthy human individuals. This table comes from immunoSEQ multiplex PCR, and its TCRdb copy is limited to in-frame clones, with some not included. Of over a million clones listed, about 70% are singletons. The sample consisted of memory CD4+ T cells sorted from blood. The subset: CD45RA-negative fraction. Receptors were obtained from a man between 18 and 35 years old in good health.

The rearrangement uses TRBV5-1 and TRBJ2-3, with 13 nucleotides matching TRBD2. CDR1 and CDR2 (germline): SGHRS, YFSETQ. After removal of 4 bases from V and 2 bases from J, the junction contained 7 bases not matched to a gene. The CDR3 contains 17 residues. CDR3 DNA sequence: TGCGCCAGCAGCGACCCAACTAGCGGGGGGGCCACAGATACGCAGTATTTT. Residues: CASSDPTSGGATDTQYF.

The rearrangement joins TRBV13 to TRBJ2-7; possibly TRBD1 for D (5 bases). V was trimmed by 3 bases and J by 2 bases, leaving 11 bases between them. The CDR3 runs to 14 residues. The germline CDR1 and CDR2 sequences are PRHDT and FYEKMQ (reference sequence). The CDR3 loop reads CASSFPDSPYEQYF. The CDR3 DNA sequence: TGTGCCAGCAGCTTCCCCGACAGCCCCTACGAGCAGTACTTC.

The chain has TRBV14 and TRBJ1-3; the D gene is possibly TRBD1 (5 bases). This CDR3 is 13 amino acids long. Trimming pared 4 bases from V and 5 bases from J, leaving 9 bases between. CDR1 and CDR2 (germline): SGHDN, FVKESK. CDR3 in DNA: TGTGCCAGCAGCCGAACGGGACGAAACACCATATATTTT. As protein: CASSRTGRNTIYF.

The gene calls are TRBV11-2 and TRBJ2-7; no clear D. CDR1 and CDR2 (germline): SGHAT, FQNNGV. Trimming removed 4 bases from V and 6 bases from J, with 13 bases in between. The CDR3 extends over 13 amino acids. The DNA for the CDR3 is TGTGCCAGCAGCTCTACACCAGGTGGCGAGCAGTACTTC. This translates into CASSSTPGGEQYF.

This clone is a singleton in its sample. The DNA for the CDR3 is TGTGCCAGCAGCTCGGAGACAGTGAATTCACCCCTCCACTTT. Encoded protein: CASSSETVNSPLHF. This chain connects TRBV5-4 to TRBJ1-6, with D perhaps matching TRBD1 (5 bases). V lost 3 bases, J lost 7 bases, and 11 bases lay in between. The germline CDR1 and CDR2 sequences are SGHNT and YYREEE (reference sequence). This CDR3 has 14 residues.

The rearrangement uses TRBV2 and TRBJ2-2; no definite D call. V shed 7 bases and J shed 3 bases, with 6 bases lying between them. CDR1 and CDR2 (germline): SNHLY, FYNNEI. The CDR3 totals 12 residues. This chain's CDR3 is CASTVYTGELFF. CDR3 bases: TGTGCCAGCACCGTATACACCGGGGAGCTGTTTTTT.

The chain employs TRBV4-3 and TRBJ2-2, with D tentatively TRBD1 (5 bases). The length of the CDR3 is 14 residues. Between the trimmed V and J ends, which lost 0 bases and 5 bases, there was a span of 7 bases. Germline V gives CDR1 LGHNA, CDR2 YSLEER. The CDR3, as DNA: TGCGCCAGCAGCCAAGAGCAGGGTACCGGGGAGCTGTTTTTT. Amino acids: CASSQEQGTGELFF.

The gene calls are TRBV18 and TRBJ2-2, with D unresolved. The CDR3 has 13 residues. Germline V gives CDR1 KGHSH, CDR2 LQKENI. The V and J ends lost 3 bases and 7 bases respectively, with 9 bases between them. The CDR3 spells CASSPEVGGELFF. CDR3 nucleotides: TGTGCCAGCTCACCTGAAGTGGGCGGGGAGCTGTTTTTT.

V and J are TRBV5-4 and TRBJ2-3; 12 nucleotides align to TRBD2. J was trimmed by 4 bases and V by 4 bases; bases with no gene match: 10. The germline V gene encodes CDR1 SGHNT and CDR2 YYREEE (reference sequence). This CDR3 spans 17 amino acids. This chain's CDR3 is CASSPGGLAGAADTQYF. The CDR3 DNA is TGTGCCAGCAGCCCAGGGGGACTAGCGGGTGCCGCAGATACGCAGTATTTT.

The chain employs TRBV7-2 and TRBJ1-1, with 8 bases lining up with TRBD1. V lost 5 bases to trimming and J lost 0 bases; unmatched junction nucleotides: 5. This CDR3 contains 15 residues. Germline V lookup: CDR1 SGHTA, CDR2 FQGNSA. The CDR3 protein is CASSTGTGLNTEAFF. In nucleotides, the CDR3 is TGTGCCAGCAGCACCGGGACAGGCCTGAACACTGAAGCTTTCTTT.